This T cell receptor beta chain comes out of a study of lymphopenia after photon versus proton radiotherapy. Study results and caveats: Better survival with proton therapy was suggested as possible, not demonstrated. Post-nadir diversity loss with photons came from oligoclonal expansion, particularly CD8+ Temra cells. Relative stability marked proton patients; photon patients lost diversity and naive cells.

About this clone itself: The antigen is unknown.

Profiled with immunoSEQ multiplex PCR; TCRdb holds only in-frame clones, not every one. There are 25,000 to 35,000 clones in the sample; 85% to 95% occur only once, and around 0.7% lies in the top ten. This CDR3 has 14 residues. Looked up from germline, CDR1 is GTSNPN and CDR2 is SVGIG (reference sequence). V lost 1 base and J lost 1, with 5 bases in between. This TCR came from a woman aged 45 to 65 with cholangiocarcinoma. Material: peripheral blood, obtained from a patient treated with photon-based radiotherapy. The rearrangement links TRBV30 to TRBJ1-6; no firm D call. The CDR3 DNA sequence: TGTGCCTGGAGTGGGATGTCCTATAATTCACCCCTCCACTTT. Amino acids: CAWSGMSYNSPLHF.